The rows below give T cell receptor beta chains drawn from one sample of a study of T-cell reconstitution after alpha-beta-depleted transplantation in children. One entry per CDR3 protein, called by TCRdb with MiXCR from the PCR reads. Found here are roughly 76,000 distinct CDR3 sequences, about a tenth of them singletons; the top ten hold about 13%. This sample comprised PBMCs, obtained before TCRalphabeta/CD19-depleted stem cell transplant. The receptor source for this set is a boy aged 10-17 years with acute myeloid leukemia, due to receive a stem cell transplant. Both conserved end residues are part of each CDR3. The D gene is left open where the match is weak. A clone size is listed for some rows: how often the clone was seen (once, few, many), or a class if it is expanded.

V gene,D gene,clone size,J gene,CDR3 protein,CDR3 DNA
TRBV12-3/TRBV12-4,-,many,TRBJ2-7,CASSLSQGTYEQYF,TGTGCCAGCAGTTTATCCCAGGGGACCTACGAGCAGTACTTC
TRBV30,TRBD1,few,TRBJ1-1,CAWSEGAVTEAFF,TGTGCCTGGAGTGAGGGGGCTGTCACTGAAGCTTTCTTT
TRBV25-1,TRBD2,many,TRBJ2-2,CASSEGTSGSGGGELFF,TGTGCCAGCAGTGAGGGGACTAGCGGGAGTGGAGGCGGGGAGCTGTTTTTT
TRBV20-1,-,many,TRBJ2-4,CSATHTGGAANIQYF,TGCAGTGCTACCCATACCGGGGGCGCGGCAAACATTCAGTACTTC
TRBV27,-,-,TRBJ2-7,CASSLRGWGGYYYEQYF,TGTGCCAGCAGTTTAAGGGGTTGGGGCGGGTATTACTACGAGCAGTACTTC
TRBV6-6,-,many,TRBJ1-4,CASHRTAGEKLFF,TGTGCCAGTCACCGGACTGCGGGAGAAAAACTGTTTTTT
TRBV12-3/TRBV12-4,TRBD2,many,TRBJ2-1,CASSPPSGGNEQFF,TGTGCCAGCAGTCCACCCTCGGGGGGAAATGAGCAGTTCTTC
TRBV7-8,TRBD1,many,TRBJ1-5,CASSLGDSGGRNQPQHF,TGTGCCAGCAGCTTAGGAGATTCAGGGGGAAGAAATCAGCCCCAGCATTTT
TRBV28,-,many,TRBJ2-3,CASSLGAGGGRWADTQYF,TGTGCCAGCAGTTTGGGGGCCGGGGGAGGCAGGTGGGCAGATACGCAGTATTTT
TRBV5-1,TRBD1,many,TRBJ1-6,CASRPRDRPNSPLHF,TGCGCCAGCAGACCCCGGGACAGGCCAAATTCACCCCTCCACTTT
TRBV20-1,-,many,TRBJ1-4,CSALVRANEKLFF,TGCAGTGCACTGGTCAGGGCTAATGAAAAACTGTTTTTT
TRBV21-1,-,-,TRBJ2-6,CASSKQVTGGSGANVLTF,TGTGCCAGCAGCAAACAAGTGACAGGCGGCTCTGGGGCCAACGTCCTGACTTTC
TRBV14,TRBD2,once,TRBJ2-1,CASSQERGLAGADEQFF,TGTGCCAGCAGCCAAGAACGGGGACTAGCGGGAGCAGATGAGCAGTTCTTC
TRBV20-1,-,many,TRBJ2-7,CSARSGQKAHEQYF,TGCAGTGCTAGGTCGGGACAAAAAGCCCACGAGCAGTACTTC
TRBV28,-,many,TRBJ2-3,CASLSVATDTQYF,TGTGCCAGCCTTTCTGTAGCCACAGATACGCAGTATTTT
TRBV11-2,TRBD2,-,TRBJ2-3,CASSLSIAGGRITDTQYF,TGTGCCAGCAGCTTATCAATAGCGGGAGGGCGAATAACAGATACGCAGTATTTT
TRBV10-3,TRBD2,many,TRBJ2-3,CAISEYAGERPDTQYF,TGTGCCATCAGTGAGTATGCGGGGGAGCGTCCAGATACGCAGTATTTT
TRBV29-1,TRBD2,many,TRBJ2-7,CSAGGAGVGYEQYF,TGCAGTGCGGGGGGAGCGGGAGTCGGCTACGAGCAGTACTTC
TRBV11-3,-,many,TRBJ2-3,CASSRSTRDGTQYF,TGTGCCAGCAGCCGCTCCACCCGGGATGGAACGCAGTATTTT
TRBV27,TRBD1,many,TRBJ1-5,CASSFTSGRGPDQPQHF,TGTGCCAGCAGTTTTACCTCGGGCAGGGGGCCGGATCAGCCCCAGCATTTT
TRBV5-1,TRBD2,many,TRBJ2-1,CASSPNPSTSGRVEQFF,TGCGCCAGCAGCCCAAACCCCTCGACTAGCGGGAGGGTTGAGCAGTTCTTC
TRBV6-5,-,many,TRBJ2-1,CASSYSTSSSGEQFF,TGTGCCAGCAGTTACTCGACGTCCAGTTCGGGTGAGCAGTTCTTC
TRBV20-1,-,many,TRBJ2-4,CSARDQVSGAQYF,TGCAGTGCTAGAGATCAGGTTTCGGGGGCGCAGTACTTC
TRBV27,-,many,TRBJ2-3,CASSFAGPRTDTQYF,TGTGCCAGCAGTTTTGCGGGACCGCGCACAGATACGCAGTATTTT
TRBV20-1,TRBD2,-,TRBJ2-1,CSAKPSSGRLAYNEQFF,TGCAGTGCTAAACCGTCTAGCGGGAGGTTAGCCTACAATGAGCAGTTCTTC
TRBV11-3,TRBD2,few,TRBJ2-1,CASSFLAGGYGGNEQFF,TGTGCCAGCAGCTTTTTAGCGGGAGGGTACGGGGGAAATGAGCAGTTCTTC
TRBV19,-,-,TRBJ2-2,CASSIVATGELFF,TGTGCCAGTAGTATTGTCGCAACCGGGGAGCTGTTTTTT
TRBV4-2,TRBD2,many,TRBJ2-3,CASSPTTSGGADTQYF,TGTGCCAGCAGCCCCACTACTAGCGGGGGGGCAGATACGCAGTATTTT
TRBV4-3,TRBD1,many,TRBJ2-5,CASSQDIRGGGETQYF,TGCGCCAGCAGCCAAGATATTAGAGGGGGCGGTGAGACCCAGTACTTC
TRBV9,-,-,TRBJ2-7,CASSEDGYEQYF,TGTGCCAGCAGCGAGGACGGCTACGAGCAGTACTTC
TRBV11-2,-,many,TRBJ2-4,CASSLSGVAFSDIQYF,TGTGCCAGCAGCTTATCAGGGGTCGCTTTCTCGGACATTCAGTACTTC
TRBV2,TRBD1,many,TRBJ1-2,CASSGLGQGNNYGYTF,TGTGCCAGCAGTGGTCTGGGACAGGGAAATAACTATGGCTACACCTTC
TRBV12-3/TRBV12-4,TRBD1,many,TRBJ1-6,CASTDGQGWNSPLHF,TGTGCCAGCACCGACGGACAGGGGTGGAATTCACCCCTCCACTTT
TRBV7-7,TRBD2,many,TRBJ2-5,CASSPGLAGEETQYF,TGTGCTAGCAGCCCTGGACTAGCGGGAGAAGAGACCCAGTACTTC
TRBV7-2,TRBD1,many,TRBJ2-1,CASSQTGNEQFF,TGTGCCAGCAGCCAGACAGGGAATGAGCAGTTCTTC
TRBV5-1,-,many,TRBJ1-2,CASSLEVSSGMGEGYTF,TGCGCCAGCAGCTTGGAGGTGAGCAGTGGGATGGGAGAAGGCTACACCTTC
TRBV12-3/TRBV12-4,TRBD1,many,TRBJ2-1,CASSLGQGVNNEQFF,TGTGCCAGCAGTTTAGGGCAGGGGGTGAACAATGAGCAGTTCTTC
TRBV4-1,TRBD2,many,TRBJ2-1,CASSQTSGTSGSYNEQFF,TGCGCCAGCAGCCAAACGTCCGGGACTAGCGGGTCTTACAATGAGCAGTTCTTC
TRBV12-3/TRBV12-4,TRBD2,many,TRBJ2-7,CASSPGLAGSYEQYF,TGTGCCAGCAGTCCTGGACTAGCGGGATCATACGAGCAGTACTTC
TRBV12-3/TRBV12-4,TRBD2,many,TRBJ2-1,CASSPGGVLFF,TGTGCCAGCAGTCCGGGGGGGGTGTTGTTCTTC
TRBV7-3,-,few,TRBJ2-1,CASSLRSTGALKNEQFF,TGTGCCAGCAGCTTAAGATCGACGGGAGCGCTCAAAAATGAGCAGTTCTTC
TRBV7-2,-,many,TRBJ2-1,CASTGVRAYNEQFF,TGTGCCAGCACCGGTGTCAGGGCATACAATGAGCAGTTCTTC